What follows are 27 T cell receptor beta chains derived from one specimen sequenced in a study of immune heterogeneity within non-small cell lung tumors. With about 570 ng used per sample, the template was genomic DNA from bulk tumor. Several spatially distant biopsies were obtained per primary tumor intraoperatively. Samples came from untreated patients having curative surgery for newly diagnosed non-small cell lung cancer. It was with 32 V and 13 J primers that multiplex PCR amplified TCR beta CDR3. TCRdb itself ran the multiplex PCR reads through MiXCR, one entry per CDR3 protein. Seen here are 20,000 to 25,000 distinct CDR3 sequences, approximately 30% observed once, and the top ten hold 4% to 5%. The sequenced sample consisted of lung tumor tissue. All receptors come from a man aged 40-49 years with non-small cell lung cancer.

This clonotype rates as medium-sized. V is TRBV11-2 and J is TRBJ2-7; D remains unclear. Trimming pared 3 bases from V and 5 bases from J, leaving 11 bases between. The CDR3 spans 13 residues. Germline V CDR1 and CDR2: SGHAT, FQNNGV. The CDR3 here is CASSFPGFDEQYF. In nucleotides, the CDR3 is TGTGCCAGCAGCTTTCCAGGCTTTGACGAGCAGTACTTC.

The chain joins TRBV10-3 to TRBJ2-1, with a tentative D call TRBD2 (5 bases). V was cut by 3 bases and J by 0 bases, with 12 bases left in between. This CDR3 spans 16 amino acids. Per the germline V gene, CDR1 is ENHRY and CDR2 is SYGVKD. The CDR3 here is CAISDRSGPSYNEQFF. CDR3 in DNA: TGTGCCATCAGTGATCGCAGCGGACCCTCCTACAATGAGCAGTTCTTC.

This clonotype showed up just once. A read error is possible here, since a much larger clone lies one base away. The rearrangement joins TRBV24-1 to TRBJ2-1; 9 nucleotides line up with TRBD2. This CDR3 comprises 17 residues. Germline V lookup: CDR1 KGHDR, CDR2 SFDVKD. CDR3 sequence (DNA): TGTTCCACCTCCGGGGTGCGGGAGGGCCTATCCTACAATGAGCAGTTCTTC. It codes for CSTSGVREGLSYNEQFF.

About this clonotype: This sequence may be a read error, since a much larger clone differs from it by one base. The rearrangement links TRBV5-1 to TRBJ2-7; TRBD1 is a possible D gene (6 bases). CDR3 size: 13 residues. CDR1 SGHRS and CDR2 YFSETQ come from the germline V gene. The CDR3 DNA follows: TGCGCCAGCAGGATGACAGGAGTCTACGAGCAGTCCTTC. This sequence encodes CASRMTGVYEQSF. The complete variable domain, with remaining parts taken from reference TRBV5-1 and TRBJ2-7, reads KAGVTQTPRYLIKTRGQQVTLSCSPISGHRSVSWYQQTPGQGLQFLFEYFSETQRNKGNFPGRFSGRQFSNSRSEMNVSTLELGDSALYLCASRMTGVYEQSFGPGTRLTVT.

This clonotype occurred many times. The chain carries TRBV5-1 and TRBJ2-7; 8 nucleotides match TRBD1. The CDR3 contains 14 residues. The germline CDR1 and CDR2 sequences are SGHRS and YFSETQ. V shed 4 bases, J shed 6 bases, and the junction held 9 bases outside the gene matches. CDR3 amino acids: CASSPRQGYSEQYF. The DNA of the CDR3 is TGCGCCAGCAGCCCTCGACAGGGGTACTCCGAGCAGTACTTC.

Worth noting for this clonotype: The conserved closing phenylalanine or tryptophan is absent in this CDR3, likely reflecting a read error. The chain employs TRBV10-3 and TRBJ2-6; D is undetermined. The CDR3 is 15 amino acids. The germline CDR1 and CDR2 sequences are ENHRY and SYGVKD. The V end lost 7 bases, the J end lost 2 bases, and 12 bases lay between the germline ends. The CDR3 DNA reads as TGTGCCATCAAAGGACGGCAGACTGGGGCCAACGTCCTGACTTTA. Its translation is CAIKGRQTGANVLTL.

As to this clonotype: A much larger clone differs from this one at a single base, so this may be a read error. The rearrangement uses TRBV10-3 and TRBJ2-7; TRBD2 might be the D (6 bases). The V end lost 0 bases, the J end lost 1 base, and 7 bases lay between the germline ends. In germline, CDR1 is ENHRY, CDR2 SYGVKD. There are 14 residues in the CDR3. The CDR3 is CAISESEGSYEQYF. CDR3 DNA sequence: TGTGCCATCAGTGAGTCGGAGGGATCCTACGAGCAGTACTTC.

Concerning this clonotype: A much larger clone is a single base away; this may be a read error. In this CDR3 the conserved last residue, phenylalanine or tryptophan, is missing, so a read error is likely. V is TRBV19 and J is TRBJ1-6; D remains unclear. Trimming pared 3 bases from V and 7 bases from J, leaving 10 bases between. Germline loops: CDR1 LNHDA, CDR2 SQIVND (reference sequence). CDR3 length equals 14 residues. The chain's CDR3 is CASSMDSRNSPLHL. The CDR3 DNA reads TGTGCCAGTAGTATGGATTCACGGAATTCACCCCTCCACCTT.

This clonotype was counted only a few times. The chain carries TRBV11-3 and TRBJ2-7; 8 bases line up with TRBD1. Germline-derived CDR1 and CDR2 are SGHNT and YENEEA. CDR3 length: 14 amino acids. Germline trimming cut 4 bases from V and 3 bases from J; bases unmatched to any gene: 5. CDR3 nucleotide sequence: TGTGCCAGCAGCTGGGCGACAGGGGACTACGAGCAGTACTTC. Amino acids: CASSWATGDYEQYF.

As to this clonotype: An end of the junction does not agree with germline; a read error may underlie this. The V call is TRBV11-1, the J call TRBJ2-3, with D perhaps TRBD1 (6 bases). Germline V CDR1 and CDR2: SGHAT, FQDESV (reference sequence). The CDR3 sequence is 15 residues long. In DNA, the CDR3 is TGTGCCAGCAGCTTAGCGCACAGGGTTACAGATACGAAGTATTTT. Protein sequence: CASSLAHRVTDTKYF.

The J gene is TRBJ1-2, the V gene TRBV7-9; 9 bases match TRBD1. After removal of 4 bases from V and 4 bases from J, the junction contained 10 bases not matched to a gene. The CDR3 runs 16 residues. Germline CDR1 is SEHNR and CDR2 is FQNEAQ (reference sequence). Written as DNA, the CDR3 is TGTGCCAGCAGCTACTCCGCCGGGACAGGGAGCTATGGCTACACCTTC. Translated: CASSYSAGTGSYGYTF.

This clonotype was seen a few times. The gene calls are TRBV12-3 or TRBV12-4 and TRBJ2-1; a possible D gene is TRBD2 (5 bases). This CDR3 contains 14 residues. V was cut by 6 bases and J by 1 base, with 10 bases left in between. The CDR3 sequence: CASRREGSYNEQFF. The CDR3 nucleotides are TGTGCCAGCAGACGAGAGGGATCCTACAATGAGCAGTTCTTC.

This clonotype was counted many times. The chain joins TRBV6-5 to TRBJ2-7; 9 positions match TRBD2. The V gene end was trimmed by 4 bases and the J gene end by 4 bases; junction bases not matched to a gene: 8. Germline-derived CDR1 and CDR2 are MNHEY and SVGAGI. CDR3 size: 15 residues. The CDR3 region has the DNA TGTGCCAGCAGTTCTGCCGGGACTAGCTCTTACGAGCAGTACTTC. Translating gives CASSSAGTSSYEQYF.

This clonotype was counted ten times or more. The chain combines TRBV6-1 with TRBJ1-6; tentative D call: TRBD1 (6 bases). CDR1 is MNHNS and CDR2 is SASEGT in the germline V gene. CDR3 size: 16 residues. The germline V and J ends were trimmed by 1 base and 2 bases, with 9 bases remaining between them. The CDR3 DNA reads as TGTGCCAGCAGTGAAGAGGACAGAGCCTATAATTCACCCCTCCACTTT. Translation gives CASSEEDRAYNSPLHF.

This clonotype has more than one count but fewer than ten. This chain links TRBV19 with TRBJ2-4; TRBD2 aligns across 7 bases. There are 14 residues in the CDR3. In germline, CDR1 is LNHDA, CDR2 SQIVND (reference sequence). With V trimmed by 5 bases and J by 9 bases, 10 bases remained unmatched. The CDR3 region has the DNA TGTGCCAGTAGTCCCCAGCGGGGCTTCAGCATTCAGTACTTC. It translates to CASSPQRGFSIQYF.

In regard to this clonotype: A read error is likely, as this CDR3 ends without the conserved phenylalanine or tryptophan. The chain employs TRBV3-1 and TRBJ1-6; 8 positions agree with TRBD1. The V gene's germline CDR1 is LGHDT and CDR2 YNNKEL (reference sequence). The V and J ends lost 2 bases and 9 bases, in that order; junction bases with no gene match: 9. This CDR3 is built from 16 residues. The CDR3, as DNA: TGTGCCAGCAGCCAATCCCCCGGACAGGGAGGTTCACCCCTCCACCTT. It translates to CASSQSPGQGGSPLHL.

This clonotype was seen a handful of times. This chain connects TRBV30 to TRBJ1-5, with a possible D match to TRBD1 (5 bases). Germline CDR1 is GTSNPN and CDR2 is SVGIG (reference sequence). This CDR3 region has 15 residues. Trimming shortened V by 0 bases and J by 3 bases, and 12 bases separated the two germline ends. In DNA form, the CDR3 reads TGTGCCTGGAGTGTTCGGGGGACTTCCAATCAGCCCCAGCATTTT. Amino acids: CAWSVRGTSNQPQHF.

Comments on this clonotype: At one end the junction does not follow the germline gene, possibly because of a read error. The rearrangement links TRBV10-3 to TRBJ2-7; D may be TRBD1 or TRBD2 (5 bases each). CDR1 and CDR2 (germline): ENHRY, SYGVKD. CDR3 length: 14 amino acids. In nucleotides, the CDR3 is TGTGCCATCAGGCTCGAGGGGCGGTCCTACGCGCAGTACTTC. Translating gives CAIRLEGRSYAQYF.

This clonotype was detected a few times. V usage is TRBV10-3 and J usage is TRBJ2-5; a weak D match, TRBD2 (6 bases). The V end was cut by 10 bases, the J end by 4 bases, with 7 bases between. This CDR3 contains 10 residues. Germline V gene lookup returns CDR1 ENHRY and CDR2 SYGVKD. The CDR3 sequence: CATGGETQYF. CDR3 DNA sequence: TGTGCCACCGGGGGAGAGACCCAGTACTTC.

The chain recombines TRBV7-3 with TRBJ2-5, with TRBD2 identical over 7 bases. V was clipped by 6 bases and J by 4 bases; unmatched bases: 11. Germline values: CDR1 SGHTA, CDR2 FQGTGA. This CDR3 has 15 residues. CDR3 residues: CASSLTGGLGETQYF. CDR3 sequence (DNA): TGTGCCAGCAGTCTCACCGGGGGGTTAGGAGAGACCCAGTACTTC.

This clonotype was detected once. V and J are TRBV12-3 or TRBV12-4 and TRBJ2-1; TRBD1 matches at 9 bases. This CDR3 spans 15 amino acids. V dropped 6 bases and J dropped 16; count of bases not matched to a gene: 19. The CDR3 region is CASRSGTGTYNGHFF. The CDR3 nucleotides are TGTGCCAGCAGATCCGGGACAGGGACCTACAATGGGCATTTCTTC.

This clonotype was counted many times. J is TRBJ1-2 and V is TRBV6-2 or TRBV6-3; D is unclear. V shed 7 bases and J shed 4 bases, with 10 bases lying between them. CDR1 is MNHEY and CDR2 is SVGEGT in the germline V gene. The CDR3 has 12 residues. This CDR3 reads CASKDSGYGYTF. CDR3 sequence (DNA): TGTGCCAGCAAAGACTCAGGCTATGGCTACACCTTC.

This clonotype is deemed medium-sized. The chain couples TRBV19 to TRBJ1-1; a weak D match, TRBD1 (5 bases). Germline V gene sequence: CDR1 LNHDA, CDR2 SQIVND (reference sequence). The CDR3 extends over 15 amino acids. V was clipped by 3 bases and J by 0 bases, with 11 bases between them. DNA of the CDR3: TGTGCCAGTAGTATTGACAGTGACATGAACACTGAAGCTTTCTTT. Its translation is CASSIDSDMNTEAFF. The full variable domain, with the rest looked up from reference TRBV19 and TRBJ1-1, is DGGITQSPKYLFRKEGQNVTLSCEQNLNHDAMYWYRQDPGQGLRLIYYSQIVNDFQKGDIAEGYSVSREKKESFPLTVTSAQKNPTAFYLCASSIDSDMNTEAFFGQGTRLTVV.

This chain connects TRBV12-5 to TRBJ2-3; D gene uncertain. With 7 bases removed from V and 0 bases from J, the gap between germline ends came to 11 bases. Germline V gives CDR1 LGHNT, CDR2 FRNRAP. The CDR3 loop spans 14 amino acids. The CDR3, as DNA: TGTGCTAGTGCCACCGGAACTAGCACAGATACGCAGTATTTT. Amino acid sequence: CASATGTSTDTQYF.

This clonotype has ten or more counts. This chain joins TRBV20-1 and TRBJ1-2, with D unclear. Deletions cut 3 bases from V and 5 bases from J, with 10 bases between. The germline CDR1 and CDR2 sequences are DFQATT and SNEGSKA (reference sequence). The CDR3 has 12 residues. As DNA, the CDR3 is TGCAGTGCTAGGGTGGACTATTATGGCTACACCTTC. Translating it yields CSARVDYYGYTF.

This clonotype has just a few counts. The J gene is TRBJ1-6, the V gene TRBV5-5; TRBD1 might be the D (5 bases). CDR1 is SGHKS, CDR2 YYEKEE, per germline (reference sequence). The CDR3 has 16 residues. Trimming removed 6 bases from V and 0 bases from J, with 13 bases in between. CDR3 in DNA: TGTGCCAGCACCCTTTGGGGGAGCTCCTATAATTCACCCCTCCACTTT. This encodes CASTLWGSSYNSPLHF.

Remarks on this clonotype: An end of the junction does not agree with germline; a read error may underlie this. CDR3 nucleotide sequence: TGCAGTGCTAGTCGCCAGGGGAGCTACGGGCAGTACTTC. Translation: CSASRQGSYGQYF. The rearrangement joins TRBV20-1 to TRBJ2-7; the D gene is possibly TRBD1 (6 bases). This CDR3 is built from 13 residues. The germline gives CDR1 DFQATT, CDR2 SNEGSKA (reference sequence).